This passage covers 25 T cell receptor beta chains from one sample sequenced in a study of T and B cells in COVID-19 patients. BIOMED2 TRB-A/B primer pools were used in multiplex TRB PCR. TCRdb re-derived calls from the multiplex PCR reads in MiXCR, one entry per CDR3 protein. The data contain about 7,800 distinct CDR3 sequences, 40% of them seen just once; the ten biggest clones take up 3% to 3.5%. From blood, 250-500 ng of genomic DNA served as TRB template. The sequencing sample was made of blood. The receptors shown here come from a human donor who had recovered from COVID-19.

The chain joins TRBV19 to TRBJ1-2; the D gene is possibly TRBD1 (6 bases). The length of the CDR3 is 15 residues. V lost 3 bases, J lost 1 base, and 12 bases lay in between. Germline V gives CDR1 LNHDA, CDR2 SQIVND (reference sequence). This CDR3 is CASSMVGGSNYGYTF. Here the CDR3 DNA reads TGTGCCAGTAGTATGGTAGGGGGGAGTAACTATGGCTACACCTTC.

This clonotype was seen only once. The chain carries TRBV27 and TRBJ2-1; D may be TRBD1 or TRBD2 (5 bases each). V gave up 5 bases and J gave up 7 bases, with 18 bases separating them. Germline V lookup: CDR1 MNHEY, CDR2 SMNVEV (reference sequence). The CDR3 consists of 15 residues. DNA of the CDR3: TGTGCCAGCAGTCGAGGGGCAGGGTTAGGGAATGAGCAGTTCTTC. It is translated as CASSRGAGLGNEQFF.

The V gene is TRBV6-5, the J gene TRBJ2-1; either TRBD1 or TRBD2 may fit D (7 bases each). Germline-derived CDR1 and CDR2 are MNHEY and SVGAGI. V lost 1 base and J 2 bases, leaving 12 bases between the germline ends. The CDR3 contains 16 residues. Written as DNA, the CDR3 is TGTGCCAGCAGTTACTTCCAGGGGGGGGCCTACAATGAGCAGTTCTTC. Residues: CASSYFQGGAYNEQFF.

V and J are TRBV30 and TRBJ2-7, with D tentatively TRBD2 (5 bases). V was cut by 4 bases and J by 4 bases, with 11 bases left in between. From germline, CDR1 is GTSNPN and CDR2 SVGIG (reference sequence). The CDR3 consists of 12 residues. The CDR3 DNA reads TGTGCCTGGACCCGGGGTGCTTACGAGCAGTACTTC. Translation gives CAWTRGAYEQYF. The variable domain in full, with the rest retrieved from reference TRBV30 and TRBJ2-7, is SQTIHQWPATLVQPVGSPLSLECTVEGTSNPNLYWYRQAAGRGLQLLFYSVGIGQISSEVPQNLSASRPQDRQFILSSKKLLLSDSGFYLCAWTRGAYEQYFGPGTRLTVT.

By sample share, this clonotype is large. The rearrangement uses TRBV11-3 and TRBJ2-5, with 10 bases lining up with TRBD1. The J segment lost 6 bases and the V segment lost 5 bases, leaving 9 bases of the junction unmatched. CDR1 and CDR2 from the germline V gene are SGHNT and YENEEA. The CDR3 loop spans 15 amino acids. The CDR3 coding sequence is TGTGCCAGCAGCGTAGGGACAGGGGCTCGGCAGACCCAGTACTTC. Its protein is CASSVGTGARQTQYF.

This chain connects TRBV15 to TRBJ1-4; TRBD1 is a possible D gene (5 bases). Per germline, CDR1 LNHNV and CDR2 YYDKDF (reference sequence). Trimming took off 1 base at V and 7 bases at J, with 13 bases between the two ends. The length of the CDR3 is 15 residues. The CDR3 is CATSRAPGTGEKLFF. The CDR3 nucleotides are TGTGCCACCAGCAGAGCCCCAGGGACCGGTGAAAAACTGTTTTTT.

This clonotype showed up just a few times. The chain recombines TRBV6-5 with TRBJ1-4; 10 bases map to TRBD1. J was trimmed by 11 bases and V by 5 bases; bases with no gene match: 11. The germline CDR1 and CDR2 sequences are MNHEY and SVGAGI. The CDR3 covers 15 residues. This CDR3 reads CASSISGTGDYKLFF. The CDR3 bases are TGTGCCAGCAGTATATCCGGGACAGGGGATTATAAACTGTTTTTT.

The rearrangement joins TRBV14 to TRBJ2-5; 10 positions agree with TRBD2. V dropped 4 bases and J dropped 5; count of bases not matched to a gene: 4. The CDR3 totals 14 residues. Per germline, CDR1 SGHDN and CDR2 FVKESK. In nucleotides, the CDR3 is TGTGCCAGCAGCCTGCTAGCGGGGGTGGAGACCCAGTACTTC. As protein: CASSLLAGVETQYF.

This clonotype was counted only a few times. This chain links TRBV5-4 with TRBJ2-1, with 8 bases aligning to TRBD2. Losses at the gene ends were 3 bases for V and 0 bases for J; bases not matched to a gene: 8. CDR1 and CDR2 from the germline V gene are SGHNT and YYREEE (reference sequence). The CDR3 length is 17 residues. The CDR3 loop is CASSWGSGAFSYNEQFF. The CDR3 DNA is TGTGCCAGCAGCTGGGGTAGCGGGGCCTTCTCCTACAATGAGCAGTTCTTC.

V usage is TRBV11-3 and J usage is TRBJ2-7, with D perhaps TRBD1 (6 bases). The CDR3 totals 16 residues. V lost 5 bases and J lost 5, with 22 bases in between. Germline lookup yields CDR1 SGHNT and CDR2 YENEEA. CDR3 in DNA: TGTGCCAGCAGCCGTACAGGGTACCCCTCAGGGGACGAGCAGTACTTC. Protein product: CASSRTGYPSGDEQYF.

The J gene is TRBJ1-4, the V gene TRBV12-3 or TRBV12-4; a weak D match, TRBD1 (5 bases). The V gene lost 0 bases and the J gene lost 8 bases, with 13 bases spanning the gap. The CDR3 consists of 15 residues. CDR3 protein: CASSLARAQGEKLFF. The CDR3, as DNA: TGTGCCAGCAGTTTAGCCAGGGCTCAGGGCGAAAAACTGTTTTTT.

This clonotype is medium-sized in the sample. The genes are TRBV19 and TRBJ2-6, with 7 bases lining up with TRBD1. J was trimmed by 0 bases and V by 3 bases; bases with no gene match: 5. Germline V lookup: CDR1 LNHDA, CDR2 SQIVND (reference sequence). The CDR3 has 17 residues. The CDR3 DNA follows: TGTGCCAGTAGTATGGGAACAGGGGACTCTGGGGCCAACGTCCTGACTTTC. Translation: CASSMGTGDSGANVLTF.

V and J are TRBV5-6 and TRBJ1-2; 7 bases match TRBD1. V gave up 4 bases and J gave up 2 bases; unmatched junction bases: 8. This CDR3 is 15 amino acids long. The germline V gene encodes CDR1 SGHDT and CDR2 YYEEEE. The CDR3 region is CASSLVDRVNYGYTF. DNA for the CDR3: TGTGCCAGCAGCCTGGTTGACAGGGTCAACTATGGCTACACCTTC. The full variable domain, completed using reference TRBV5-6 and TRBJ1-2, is DAGVTQSPTHLIKTRGQQVTLRCSPKSGHDTVSWYQQALGQGPQFIFQYYEEEERQRGNFPDRFSGHQFPNYSSELNVNALLLGDSALYLCASSLVDRVNYGYTFGSGTRLTVV.

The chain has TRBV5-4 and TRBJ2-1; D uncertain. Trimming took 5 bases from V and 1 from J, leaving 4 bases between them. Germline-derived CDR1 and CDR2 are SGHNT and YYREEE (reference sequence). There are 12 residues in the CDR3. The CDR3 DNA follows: TGTGCCAGCAGTTGGTCCTACAATGAGCAGTTCTTC. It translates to CASSWSYNEQFF.

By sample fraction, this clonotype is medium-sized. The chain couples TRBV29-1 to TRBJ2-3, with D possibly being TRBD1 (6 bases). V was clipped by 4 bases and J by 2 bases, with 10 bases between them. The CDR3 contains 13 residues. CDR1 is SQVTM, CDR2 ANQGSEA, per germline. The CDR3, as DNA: TGCAGCGTTGCCCAGGGGTACACAGATACGCAGTATTTT. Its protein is CSVAQGYTDTQYF.

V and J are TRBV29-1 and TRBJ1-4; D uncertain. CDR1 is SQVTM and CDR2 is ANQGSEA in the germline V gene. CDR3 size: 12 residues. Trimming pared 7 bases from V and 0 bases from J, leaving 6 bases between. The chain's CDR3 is CSALATNEKLFF. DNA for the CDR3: TGCAGCGCCCTAGCAACTAATGAAAAACTGTTTTTT.

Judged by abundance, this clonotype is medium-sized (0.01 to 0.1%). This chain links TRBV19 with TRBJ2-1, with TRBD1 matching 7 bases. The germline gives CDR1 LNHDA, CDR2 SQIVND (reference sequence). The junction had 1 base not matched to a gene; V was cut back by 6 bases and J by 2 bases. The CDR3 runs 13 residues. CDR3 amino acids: CASSGTAYNEQFF. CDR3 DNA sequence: TGTGCCAGTAGCGGGACAGCCTACAATGAGCAGTTCTTC.

The CDR3 loop reads CASSLGVPGGTEAFF. DNA of the CDR3: TGTGCCAGCAGCTTGGGGGTTCCAGGGGGCACTGAAGCTTTCTTT. V is TRBV5-4 and J is TRBJ1-1; 7 bases align to TRBD1. Per germline, CDR1 SGHNT and CDR2 YYREEE (reference sequence). The CDR3 length is 15 residues. The V segment lost 0 bases and the J segment 4 bases; nucleotides outside the gene matches: 6.

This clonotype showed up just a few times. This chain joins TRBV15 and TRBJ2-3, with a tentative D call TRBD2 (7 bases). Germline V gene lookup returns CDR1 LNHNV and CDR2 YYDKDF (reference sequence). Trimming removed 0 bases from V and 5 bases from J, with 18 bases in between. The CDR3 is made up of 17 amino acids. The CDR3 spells CATSRDWGLAEQDTQYF. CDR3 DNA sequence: TGTGCCACCAGCAGAGATTGGGGGCTAGCGGAGCAAGATACGCAGTATTTT.

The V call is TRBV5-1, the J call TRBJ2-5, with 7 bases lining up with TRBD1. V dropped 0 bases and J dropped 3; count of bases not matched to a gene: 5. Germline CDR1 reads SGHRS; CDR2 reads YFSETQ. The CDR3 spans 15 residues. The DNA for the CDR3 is TGCGCCAGCAGCTTGGCAGGGACAGAAAAAGAGACCCAGTACTTC. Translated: CASSLAGTEKETQYF. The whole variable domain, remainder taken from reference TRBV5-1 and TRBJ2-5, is KAGVTQTPRYLIKTRGQQVTLSCSPISGHRSVSWYQQTPGQGLQFLFEYFSETQRNKGNFPGRFSGRQFSNSRSEMNVSTLELGDSALYLCASSLAGTEKETQYFGPGTRLLVL.

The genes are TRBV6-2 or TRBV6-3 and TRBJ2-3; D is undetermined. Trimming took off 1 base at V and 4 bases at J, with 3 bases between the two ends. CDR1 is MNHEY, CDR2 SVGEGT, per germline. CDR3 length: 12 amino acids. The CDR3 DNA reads TGTGCCAGCAGTTACTTTTCAGATACGCAGTATTTT. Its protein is CASSYFSDTQYF.

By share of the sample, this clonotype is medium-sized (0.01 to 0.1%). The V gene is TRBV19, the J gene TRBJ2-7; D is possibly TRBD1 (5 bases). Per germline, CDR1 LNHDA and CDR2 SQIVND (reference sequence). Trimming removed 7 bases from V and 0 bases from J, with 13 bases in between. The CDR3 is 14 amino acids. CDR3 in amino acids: CASKRQGSSYEQYF. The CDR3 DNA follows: TGTGCCAGTAAGAGGCAGGGAAGCTCCTACGAGCAGTACTTC.

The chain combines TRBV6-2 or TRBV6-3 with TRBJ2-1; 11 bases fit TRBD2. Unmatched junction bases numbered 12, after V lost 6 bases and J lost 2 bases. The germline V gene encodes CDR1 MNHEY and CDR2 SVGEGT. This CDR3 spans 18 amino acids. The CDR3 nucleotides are TGTGCCAGCAGACACCTAGCGGGGGGACCCTTACCCTACAATGAGCAGTTCTTC. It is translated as CASRHLAGGPLPYNEQFF.

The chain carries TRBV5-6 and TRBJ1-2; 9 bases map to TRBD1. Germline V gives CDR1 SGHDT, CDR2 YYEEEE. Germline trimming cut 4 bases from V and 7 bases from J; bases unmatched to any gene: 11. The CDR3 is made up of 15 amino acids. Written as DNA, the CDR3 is TGTGCCAGCAGCCGCGTACCGGGACAGGGTGCTGGCTACACCTTC. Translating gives CASSRVPGQGAGYTF. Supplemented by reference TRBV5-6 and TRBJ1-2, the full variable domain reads DAGVTQSPTHLIKTRGQQVTLRCSPKSGHDTVSWYQQALGQGPQFIFQYYEEEERQRGNFPDRFSGHQFPNYSSELNVNALLLGDSALYLCASSRVPGQGAGYTFGSGTRLTVV.

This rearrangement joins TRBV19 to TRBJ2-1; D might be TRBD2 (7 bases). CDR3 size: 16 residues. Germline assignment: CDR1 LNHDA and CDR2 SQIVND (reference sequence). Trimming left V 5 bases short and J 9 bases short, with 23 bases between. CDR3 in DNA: TGTGCCAGTAGTGCACCTCCTCTTGGGGGGGGCGGTGAGCAGTTCTTC. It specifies CASSAPPLGGGGEQFF. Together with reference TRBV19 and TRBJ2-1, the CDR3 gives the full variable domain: DGGITQSPKYLFRKEGQNVTLSCEQNLNHDAMYWYRQDPGQGLRLIYYSQIVNDFQKGDIAEGYSVSREKKESFPLTVTSAQKNPTAFYLCASSAPPLGGGGEQFFGPGTRLTVL.